The 4 T cell receptor beta chains below were found in one sample sequenced in a study of PD-L1 blockade in urothelial cancer. The method was immunoSEQ multiplex PCR; TCRdb's version includes in-frame clones alone and lacks a portion of them. The sample records tens of thousands of clones, around 83% being singletons. Sequencing used PBMCs, obtained around atezolizumab (anti-PD-L1) treatment. The source is a man aged 55 to 69 with urothelial cancer.

The V call is TRBV7-6, the J call TRBJ2-3, with 7 bases fitting TRBD1. V gave up 2 bases and J gave up 2 bases; unmatched junction bases: 4. This CDR3 comprises 15 residues. Germline V gives CDR1 SGHVS, CDR2 FNYEAQ. The CDR3 nucleotides read TGTGCCAGCAGCTTATCCGACAGGGTCACAGATACGCAGTATTTT. It codes for CASSLSDRVTDTQYF. The full variable domain, completed using reference TRBV7-6 and TRBJ2-3, is GAGVSQSPRYKVTKRGQDVALRCDPISGHVSLYWYRQALGQGPEFLTYFNYEAQQDKSGLPNDRFSAERPEGSISTLTIQRTEQRDSAMYRCASSLSDRVTDTQYFGPGTRLTVL.

The chain recombines TRBV28 with TRBJ1-1, with 8 positions matching TRBD1. CDR3 length: 16 residues. The trim removed 5 bases at V and 1 base at J, leaving 9 bases unmatched. CDR1 and CDR2 from the germline V gene are MDHEN and SYDVKM. The CDR3 DNA follows: TGTGCCAGCAGTCTCCGGCAGGGGGCCGGGAACACTGAAGCTTTCTTT. Protein product: CASSLRQGAGNTEAFF.

The CDR3 spells CASSSTALGQFF. DNA for the CDR3: TGCGCCAGCAGCTCTACAGCTTTAGGGCAGTTCTTC. The chain employs TRBV5-1 and TRBJ2-1; unclear D gene. The V end lost 3 bases, the J end lost 12 bases, and 13 bases lay between the germline ends. Germline V gene lookup returns CDR1 SGHRS and CDR2 YFSETQ. This CDR3 is built from 12 residues.

Comment on this clone: The sample holds other DNA sequences that translate to the same CDR3. J is TRBJ1-1 and V is TRBV5-1; 8 bases are shared with TRBD1. V dropped 4 bases and J dropped 1; count of bases not matched to a gene: 9. This CDR3 has 16 residues. Germline V gene lookup returns CDR1 SGHRS and CDR2 YFSETQ. CDR3 sequence: CASSPGQGGGNTEAFF. The CDR3 bases are TGCGCCAGCAGCCCCGGACAGGGCGGTGGGAACACTGAAGCTTTCTTT.